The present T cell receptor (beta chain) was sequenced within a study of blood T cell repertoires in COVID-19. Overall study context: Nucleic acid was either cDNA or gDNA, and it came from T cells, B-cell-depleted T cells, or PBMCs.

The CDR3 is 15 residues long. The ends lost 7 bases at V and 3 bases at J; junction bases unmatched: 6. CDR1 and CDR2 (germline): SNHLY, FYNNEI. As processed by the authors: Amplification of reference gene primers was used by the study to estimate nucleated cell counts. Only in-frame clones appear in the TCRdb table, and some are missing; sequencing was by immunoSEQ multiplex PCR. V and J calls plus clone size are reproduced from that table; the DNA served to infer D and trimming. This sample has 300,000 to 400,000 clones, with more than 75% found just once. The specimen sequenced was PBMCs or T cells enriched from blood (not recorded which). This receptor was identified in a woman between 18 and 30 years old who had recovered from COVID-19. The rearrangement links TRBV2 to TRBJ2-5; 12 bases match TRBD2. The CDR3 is CASNGLAGHKETQYF. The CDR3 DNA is TGTGCCAGCAACGGACTAGCGGGACACAAAGAGACCCAGTACTTC. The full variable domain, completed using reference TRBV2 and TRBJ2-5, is EPEVTQTPSHQVTQMGQEVILRCVPISNHLYFYWYRQILGQKVEFLVSFYNNEISEKSEIFDDQFSVERPDGSNFTLKIRSTKLEDSAMYFCASNGLAGHKETQYFGPGTRLLVL.